The clone carrying this T cell receptor (beta chain) was recorded at least ten times. This sample is part of a study of blood T cells in healthy people across ages. Primed by a sample-barcoded 5' primer and a J-beta primer mix, a second PCR proceeded for 7 to 11 cycles. One entry per CDR3 protein, called by TCRdb with MiXCR from the 5' RACE reads. Among about a million distinct CDR3 sequences listed, approximately 49% were seen once. Drawn from each donor were 9 to 10 milliliters of peripheral blood. There are 14 residues in the CDR3. Trimming removed 1 base at V and 5 bases at J, with 11 bases between. Looked up from germline, CDR1 is SEHNR and CDR2 is FQNEAQ (reference sequence).

The chain employs TRBV7-9 and TRBJ2-5; D is unresolved. The sequencing input was blood. This TCR was recovered from a man aged 25-45 years in good health. In nucleotides, the CDR3 is TGTGCCAGCAGCTTAGGGCAGAGTAAGGAGACCCAGTACTTC. Amino acids: CASSLGQSKETQYF.